This T cell receptor (beta chain) emerged from a study of T-cell reconstitution after alpha-beta-depleted transplantation in children (dated by TCRdb to 2016 to 2017). With respect to the entire study: Using TCR repertoire profiling, the study quantitatively followed how T-cell immune reconstitution unfolded in children after TCRalphabeta/CD19-depleted allogeneic hematopoietic cell transplantation. The investigation overall reported the following: In some patients, the high TCRbeta diversity seen at day 60 was put down to recipient T cells and intrathymic progenitors that had survived conditioning. About two months after transplant, the apparently early recovery of alphabetaT-cell counts reportedly depended on just several hundred clones that had expanded rapidly and came from non-depleted graft cells. Hyperexpanded clone frequencies declined over subsequent months; after one year, T-cell counts and TCRbeta diversity were mostly attributed to newly produced T cells.

The protocol used for the library was PCR. Sequencing was performed on an Illumina HiSeq 2500. TCR libraries were prepared with molecular barcoding, using unique molecular identifiers to normalize TCRbeta repertoire quantification. TCRdb ran its own pipeline on the public reads, namely fastp trimming at Q25 and MiXCR clone calling, and kept in-frame beta chains. Here each entry gathers all rows of one CDR3 protein and keeps the most common genes and DNA. Here the sample has hundreds of thousands of distinct CDR3 sequences; around 13% occur a single time. The biggest ten clones account for 0.79% of the sample. The treatment or condition label for this specimen denotes: allogeneic hematopoietic cell transplantation with graft depleted of TCRalphabeta T cells and CD19 B cells. TCRalphabeta/CD19-depleted allogeneic hematopoietic cell grafts were given to the transplant recipients, all of whom were children.

Note on this clonotype: The antigen it recognizes is unknown. No base qualities exist here, and no much larger clone lies one base off it.

From its cysteine to its phenylalanine, the CDR3 spans 15 amino acids. Left in the record is the CDR3 DNA by itself, 45 bases read in frame from the first base. In the germline V gene (reference sequence), CDR1 corresponds to DFQATT and CDR2 to SNEGSKA. V has 6 bases trimmed and J has 0 bases trimmed; junction bases matching no gene number 10. This TCR was sampled from a girl between 2 and 10 years old with congenital amegakaryocytic thrombocytopenia, due to receive a stem cell transplant. The V and J segments used are TRBV20-1 and TRBJ2-7, with 8 bases in between that match TRBD1. The sequencing used PBMCs, collected before TCRalphabeta/CD19-depleted stem cell transplant. The CDR3 protein is CSAEPPGQDSYEQYF. In nucleotide form, the sequence is TGCAGTGCCGAACCGCCGGGACAGGACTCCTACGAGCAGTACTTC.